This T cell receptor (beta chain) came from a study of Ad26.COV2.S vaccination and SARS-CoV-2 variants. As for the study in general: Ad26.COV2.S, an intramuscular injection, was given once or twice 56 days apart.

Trimming left V 4 bases short and J 0 bases short, with 7 bases between. This CDR3 is 14 amino acids long. The germline gives CDR1 SGHTA, CDR2 FQGTGA. Treatment specified: some 20 received Ad26.COV2.S at low or high dose, single or two shots; roughly five received placebo; per-sample allocation not given. Sampling was done on day 63 after the first vaccine or placebo injection. The sample came from a Boston adult aged 18-55 years. Study-level findings and limits: Breadth, reportedly substantial, characterized the spike-specific CD8+ and CD4+ T cell responses after vaccination.

Clones were sequenced by immunoSEQ multiplex PCR, and TCRdb holds only the in-frame ones, with some missing. The repertoire holds roughly 460,000 clones, with about 88% as singletons. In the case of this clone: The antigen is unknown.

The V call is TRBV7-3, the J call TRBJ2-1, with a weak D call TRBD2 (5 bases). The sequence was obtained from a person aged 18-60 years who received the Ad26.COV2.S COVID-19 vaccine or a placebo. The material was peripheral blood, obtained in a trial of Ad26.COV2.S vaccine versus placebo. The CDR3 loop is CASSSAGSYNEQFF. The CDR3 nucleotides are TGTGCCAGCAGCTCCGCGGGCTCCTACAATGAGCAGTTCTTC.